This entry concerns a single TCR beta chain. Its binding antigen is unknown. No per-base quality is available; no much larger clone lies one base away. This sample includes further DNA sequences coding for the same CDR3. TCRbeta CDR3 regions were sequenced with the immunoSEQ Assay. After extraction, genomic DNA underwent amplification by bias-controlled multiplex PCR, followed by high-throughput sequencing. The source study handled its data this way. To quantify the absolute abundance of each unique TCRbeta CDR3 region, sequences were collapsed and filtered. Usable DNA was measured by amplifying reference genes present in all nucleated cells, and TCRbeta template counts were normalized to that usable DNA to estimate T cell fraction. Repertoire TCRs were annotated as SARS-CoV-2-specific when V gene, CDR3 amino acid sequence and J gene were exactly matched to a known reactive TCR set. MIRA supplied the reference SARS-CoV-2 TCR set, which was filtered for enrichment in COVID-19-positive ImmuneCODE repertoires so that public or cross-reactive TCRs were removed. Using the MIRA antigens, annotated TCRs were further analysed by specific ORF or by position within an ORF. Breadth was defined as annotated unique rearrangements over total unique productive rearrangements; depth was the summed frequency of those rearrangements. TCR breadth was compared between groups using two-sided Wilcoxon rank-sum tests. In its TCRdb copy, this immuneACCESS table keeps in-frame sequences only and misses some clones. Where compared with another copy, unresolved V genes explain less than half of these, and the others have no known cause. V and J calls and clone size follow that table, whereas D and trimming were derived from the DNA. Recorded for this sample are hundreds of thousands of clones; around 87% of them occurred a single time. The ten most abundant clones make up 2.5% to 3.5% of the sample.

The sample's treatment or condition, from its label and the paper: around 19 received Ad26.COV2.S at low or high dose, single or two shots; roughly five received placebo; per-sample allocation not given. Repertoires of vaccine and placebo recipients were sequenced from samples taken on day 63 after the first injection. In Cohort 1b, some 25 adults aged 18-55 years were enrolled at a single site in Boston, USA, between 29 July and 7 August 2020. Ad26.COV2.S was a replication-incompetent adenovirus type 26 vector that expressed a prefusion-stabilized SARS-CoV-2 spike protein derived from the original Wuhan strain. These data are taken from a study of Ad26.COV2.S vaccination and SARS-CoV-2 variants (dated by TCRdb to the early 2020s). Study-level background: Donors in the vaccine arm were drawn from COV1001, a multicentre, randomized, double-blind, placebo-controlled phase I-IIa trial testing Ad26.COV2.S in healthy adults. Participants in the trial were split at random into five groups of five each, receiving low-dose or high-dose Ad26.COV2.S once or twice, or else placebo on both occasions. Investigators did not know the trial group allocation while performing experiments and assessing outcomes. A total of 32 samples were included in the TCR-sequenced set, comprising approximately 20 Ad26.COV2.S vaccine recipients, 5 placebo recipients and 8 SARS-CoV-2 convalescent individuals. Dosing of Ad26.COV2.S was intramuscular, at either 5x10^10 or 1x10^11 viral particles, delivered as one shot or as two shots spaced 56 days apart. Sequencing of the TCRbeta repertoire served to evaluate the specificity and breadth of SARS-CoV-2-reactive T cell receptors following Ad26.COV2.S vaccination.

Here is what the overall study found, with its caveats: Ad26.COV2.S recipients had higher spike-specific TCR breadth than placebo recipients (P = 0.0014). The authors noted that total T cell responses may have been underestimated by the TCR breadth and depth analyses. After vaccination, substantial breadth of spike-specific CD8+ and CD4+ T cell responses was reported. Comparing responses between vaccine doses or regimens was not something the study was powered to do. Vaccine and placebo recipients had similar non-spike TCR breadth, a finding consistent with the vaccine containing only spike.

Cut back by 1 base and 1 base, the V and J ends lie 4 bases apart. The CDR3 covers 13 residues, taking in both the cysteine and the phenylalanine. The DNA shown is the 39-base CDR3, in frame from base 1. CDR1 is given as SEHNR and CDR2 as FQNEAQ, both from the germline V gene (reference sequence). The rearranged chain carries TRBV7-9 and TRBJ1-1, with the identity of the D gene unclear. The input for sequencing was peripheral blood, taken in a trial of Ad26.COV2.S vaccine versus placebo. The receptor comes from a person aged 18 to 59 who received the Ad26.COV2.S COVID-19 vaccine or a placebo. The sequenced DNA is TGTGCCAGCAGCTTAGAAGGGAACACTGAAGCTTTCTTT. The translation is CASSLEGNTEAFF. Outside the CDR3, residues come from the reference TRBV7-9 and TRBJ1-1 proteins, so the full variable domain is: DTGVSQNPRHKITKRGQNVTFRCDPISEHNRLYWYRQTLGQGPEFLTYFQNEAQLEKSRLLSDRFSAERPKGSFSTLEIQRTEQGDSAMYLCASSLEGNTEAFFGQGTRLTVV.